This T cell receptor (beta chain) is drawn from a study of cytomegalovirus exposure and HLA in healthy donors. Study as a whole: HLA-typed donors were the source of approximately 85 million unique TCRs, which an early data release held. Most donors, more than 80% of a few hundred genotyped, fell in the Caucasian-associated ancestry cluster.

Trimming at V came to 0 bases and at J to 7 bases, leaving 7 bases not matched to a gene. CDR1 is MNHNS and CDR2 is SASEGT in the germline V gene. The CDR3 has 15 residues. Overall study findings and caveats: About 90% or about 30% of the time was how often most TCR beta V segments were productive, according to an earlier analysis. Most TCRs appeared rarely, but some public TCRs recurred in many donors.

Note on this clone: The antigen is undetermined.

60 Vbeta and 13 Jbeta primers were used in PCR. Data came from immunoSEQ multiplex PCR; TCRdb stores just in-frame clones and leaves some out. Of more than 95,000 clones listed, 75% to 80% are singletons. The J gene is TRBJ1-2, the V gene TRBV6-1, with TRBD1 identical over 8 bases. This clonotype was obtained from a woman aged 40-49 years in good health and CMV-seronegative. Source material: PBMCs. Here the CDR3 DNA reads TGTGCCAGCAGTGAAGCTGAACAGGGGGTGGGTGGCTACACCTTC. This translates into CASSEAEQGVGGYTF.